A selection of T cell receptor beta chains follows, all from one sample in a study of blood T cell repertoires in COVID-19. Generated by immunoSEQ multiplex PCR, the TCRdb table keeps only in-frame clones and is missing some. Among approximately 190,000 clones listed, roughly 90% were seen once. The sequenced material came from peripheral blood. All receptors come from a woman between 40 and 50 years old who had recovered from COVID-19. Each CDR3 is given with its conserved first and last residue. The order of the fields is clone size, D gene, J gene, V gene, CDR3 DNA, CDR3 protein. The D gene is left open where the match is weak. For some rows the clone size is stated as once, few or many, or as a class when expanded; others skip it.

NA	NA	TRBJ2-4	TRBV30	TGTGCCTGCTCGCCAGGGACCAAAAACATTCAGTACTTC	CACSPGTKNIQYF
NA	TRBD2	TRBJ2-1	TRBV7-2	TGTGCCAGCAGCCGCATGGGGGGACTAGGAACGCCTAGTGAGCAGTTCTTC	CASSRMGGLGTPSEQFF
NA	TRBD1	TRBJ2-3	TRBV19	TGTGCCAGTAGTAAGACAGGGGACGCAGATACGCAGTATTTT	CASSKTGDADTQYF
NA	TRBD2	TRBJ2-7	TRBV24-1	TGTGCCACCAGTGCTCAAAACGGGGGGGTATCCTACGAGCAGTACTTC	CATSAQNGGVSYEQYF
NA	NA	TRBJ2-7	TRBV7-8	TGTGCCAGCAGTCAAGTAACCAGTTACGTCTCCTACGAGCAGTACTTC	CASSQVTSYVSYEQYF
NA	NA	TRBJ2-4	TRBV2	TGTGGACAGAGTACCCAGGGAAACATTCAGTACTTC	CGQSTQGNIQYF
NA	NA	TRBJ2-3	TRBV3-1/TRBV3-2	TGTGCCAGCAGCCAAGATAGCGCGGGTTTTAGGGTAAAGGAGGGTACGCAGTATTTT	CASSQDSAGFRVKEGTQYF
NA	NA	TRBJ1-2	TRBV19	TGTGCCAGTAGTGAATTGGACAGTAAGATAATTTATGGCTACACCTTC	CASSELDSKIIYGYTF
NA	NA	TRBJ1-5	TRBV2	TGTGCCAGCACTCAGGAAGGGGATCAGCCCCAGCATTTT	CASTQEGDQPQHF
NA	NA	TRBJ1-1	TRBV5-1	TGCGCCAGCAGCTTGGCATGGGGGACACCGGCTGGAGCTTTCTTT	CASSLAWGTPAGAFF
NA	NA	TRBJ1-2	TRBV12-3/TRBV12-4	TGTGCCAGCAGTTCAGGGGACTATGGCTACACCTTC	CASSSGDYGYTF
NA	TRBD2	TRBJ2-7	TRBV28	TGTGCCAGCTCTTTTTCTAGCGGAAACTACGAGCAGTACTTC	CASSFSSGNYEQYF
NA	NA	TRBJ1-5	TRBV19	TGTGCCAGTAGTCAGTATAGCAATCAGCCCCAGCATTTT	CASSQYSNQPQHF
few	TRBD1	TRBJ1-1	TRBV5-1	TGCGCCAGCAGCCATAAAAAATCTGACAGGGGGGGCACTGAAGCTTTCTTT	CASSHKKSDRGGTEAFF
NA	TRBD1	TRBJ1-6	TRBV5-1	TGCGCCAGCAGCTTCCCAGGGGGCCAGTCACCCCTCCACTTT	CASSFPGGQSPLHF
NA	TRBD2	TRBJ2-1	TRBV5-6	TGTGCCAGCAGCTCTGAAACAGCGGGAGGAGGAGGCAATGAGCAGTTCTTC	CASSSETAGGGGNEQFF
NA	TRBD2	TRBJ2-7	TRBV5-1	TGCGCCAGCAGCTTTAGCGGGAGGTTACACTACGAGCAGTACTTC	CASSFSGRLHYEQYF
NA	TRBD1	TRBJ2-3	TRBV3-1/TRBV3-2	TGTGCCAGCAGCCGACAGGGGGGGGGCACAGATACGCAGTATTTT	CASSRQGGGTDTQYF
NA	NA	TRBJ2-7	TRBV27	TGTGCCAGCAGTCCGACTCCCTCCTACGAGCAGTACTTC	CASSPTPSYEQYF
once	NA	TRBJ2-1	TRBV7-3	TGTGCCAGCAGCTTAACCGGTGGAGACGCATACAATGAGCAGTTCTTC	CASSLTGGDAYNEQFF
NA	NA	TRBJ2-7	TRBV29-1	TGCAGCGTTGCTCGAGTCCCCTACGAGCAGTACTTC	CSVARVPYEQYF
NA	NA	TRBJ1-4	TRBV6-5	TGTGCCAGCAGTCCGGGACATTCTAATGAAAAACTGTTTTTT	CASSPGHSNEKLFF
once	TRBD2	TRBJ2-7	TRBV28	TGTGCCAGCAGACCGTCTAGCGGGAGATTGTACGAGCAGTACTTC	CASRPSSGRLYEQYF
NA	NA	TRBJ2-3	TRBV14	TGTGCCAGCAGCCAATTGGCGGGACCCACAGATACGCAGTATTTT	CASSQLAGPTDTQYF
NA	NA	TRBJ2-7	TRBV10-3	TGTGCCATCAGTGGTAGCTCCTACGAGCAGTACTTC	CAISGSSYEQYF
NA	TRBD2	TRBJ2-1	TRBV4-2	TGTGCCAGCAGCCAAGAAGTAGCGGGAGGGTGGAATGAGCAGTTCTTC	CASSQEVAGGWNEQFF
NA	NA	TRBJ1-1	TRBV18	TGTGCCAGCTCACCATTGGGGGGGCTGAACACTGAAGCTTTCTTT	CASSPLGGLNTEAFF
once	TRBD1	TRBJ2-1	TRBV19	TGTGCCAGTAGTATAAGGCAGGGGGACAGAAACAATGAGCAGTTCTTC	CASSIRQGDRNNEQFF
NA	TRBD1	TRBJ1-1	TRBV30	TGTGCCTGGAGAGACTACAGGGGTACTGAAGCTTTCTTT	CAWRDYRGTEAFF
NA	TRBD2	TRBJ2-1	TRBV7-9	TGTGCCAGCAGCCGCGGGTCCGGGAGGGCCAGTGAGCAGTTCTTC	CASSRGSGRASEQFF
NA	NA	TRBJ1-1	TRBV11-2	TGTGCCAGCAGCGAGACATTGAACACTGAAGCTTTCTTT	CASSETLNTEAFF
NA	NA	TRBJ2-2	TRBV5-1	TGCGCCAGCAGCTTCGGACAGAACACCGGGGAGCTGTTTTTT	CASSFGQNTGELFF
NA	NA	TRBJ2-2	TRBV5-1	TGCGCCAGCAGCTTGGGGGGAGGCCGCGGCGGCACCGGGGAGCTGTTTTTT	CASSLGGGRGGTGELFF
NA	NA	TRBJ1-4	TRBV19	TGTGCCAGTAGTAAACAGGTAGCAACTAATGAAAAACTGTTTTTT	CASSKQVATNEKLFF
NA	NA	TRBJ1-5	TRBV2	TGTGCCAGCAGTGAAATGGACAAGTTTAGTCAGCCCCAGCATTTT	CASSEMDKFSQPQHF
NA	TRBD2	TRBJ2-1	TRBV27	TGTGCCAGCAGTTTACCGGGAGGGGGCAATGAGCAGTTCTTC	CASSLPGGGNEQFF
NA	TRBD1	TRBJ2-1	TRBV19	TGTGCCAGTAGTTTTCGGACAGGGGACTCCTACAATGAGCAGTTCTTC	CASSFRTGDSYNEQFF
NA	NA	TRBJ2-2	TRBV19	TGTGCCAGTAGGTCGACCGGGGAGCTGTTTTTT	CASRSTGELFF
NA	TRBD1	TRBJ2-3	TRBV19	TGTGCCAGTAGTAACGTCGGGACAGGGGGCGAGACAGATACGCAGTATTTT	CASSNVGTGGETDTQYF
NA	TRBD1	TRBJ2-3	TRBV2	TGTGCCAGCAGTGAGTTGGGGACAGAAAACACAGATACGCAGTATTTT	CASSELGTENTDTQYF
NA	TRBD2	TRBJ2-5	TRBV30	TGTGCCTCCTCAGCGGGGGACCAAGAGACCCAGTACTTC	CASSAGDQETQYF
NA	NA	TRBJ1-5	TRBV9	TGTGCCAGCAGCGCCCCCGGGACACATCAGCCCCAGCATTTT	CASSAPGTHQPQHF
NA	NA	TRBJ2-7	TRBV5-1	TGCGCCAGCAGCCCCCGGTCCAAAGGGGACGAGCAGTACTTC	CASSPRSKGDEQYF
NA	TRBD1	TRBJ2-7	TRBV27	TGTGCCAGCAGTCTAGGGACAGCCTCCTACGAGCAGTACTTC	CASSLGTASYEQYF
NA	TRBD2	TRBJ2-3	TRBV7-2	TGTGCCAGCAGCTTAGCGGGGACTAGCGGGAGTGGTACGCAGTATTTT	CASSLAGTSGSGTQYF